This record covers a single T cell receptor (beta chain). Its antigen is currently unknown. The PCR employed 60 Vbeta primers together with 13 Jbeta primers. TCRdb keeps only in-frame clones here, not all; method: immunoSEQ multiplex PCR. The sample has some 120,000 clones, 70% to 85% seen once; the top ten hold roughly 4%. The entry originates in a study of cytomegalovirus exposure and HLA in healthy donors. Study-level results: Later analysis reportedly placed an Asian-associated ancestry cluster below the roughly 600-donor mean in N-insertions.

The CDR3 contains 14 residues. The germline V gene has CDR1 SGHNT and CDR2 YYREEE (reference sequence). Trimming took 9 bases from V and 3 from J; bases not matched to a gene: 7. This TCR was recovered from a human donor in good health. The sample was PBMCs. This chain links TRBV5-4 with TRBJ2-3, with 10 bases aligning to TRBD2. CDR3 coding DNA: TGTGCCATGCTCTTAGCGGGAGGAACAGATACGCAGTATTTT. It is translated as CAMLLAGGTDTQYF. The complete variable domain, with remaining parts taken from reference TRBV5-4 and TRBJ2-3, reads ETGVTQSPTHLIKTRGQQVTLRCSSQSGHNTVSWYQQALGQGPQFIFQYYREEENGRGNFPPRFSGLQFPNYSSELNVNALELDDSALYLCAMLLAGGTDTQYFGPGTRLTVL.